What follows are 9 T cell receptor beta chains derived from one specimen sequenced in a study of CD8 T cells in Susac syndrome. RNA, at about 0.5 to 1 ug, was reverse transcribed with random hexamers. One entry per CDR3 protein results from TCRdb running MiXCR on the immunoSEQ multiplex PCR reads. This table has under 250,000 distinct CDR3 sequences, about 94% appearing once. Sample: CD4+ T cells from PBMCs. Every receptor here comes from a human donor with multiple sclerosis.

V and J are TRBV6-6 and TRBJ1-5, with a weak D call TRBD1 (6 bases). With 4 bases removed from V and 6 bases from J, the gap between germline ends came to 10 bases. Looked up from germline, CDR1 is MNHNY and CDR2 is SVGAGI (reference sequence). This CDR3 comprises 13 residues. The CDR3 is CASSSQGFQPQHF. For the CDR3, the DNA is TGTGCCAGCAGTTCCCAGGGGTTTCAGCCCCAGCATTTT.

This chain joins TRBV11-2 and TRBJ2-5; TRBD2 matches at 15 bases. The germline V gene has CDR1 SGHAT and CDR2 FQNNGV. After removal of 2 bases from V and 5 bases from J, the junction contained 6 bases not matched to a gene. This CDR3 comprises 17 residues. In nucleotides, the CDR3 is TGTGCCAGCAGCTTACCCGGACTAGCGGGAGGGGGTGAGACCCAGTACTTC. It specifies CASSLPGLAGGGETQYF.

The chain uses TRBV19 and TRBJ2-3; 10 bases are shared with TRBD1. The V gene's germline CDR1 is LNHDA and CDR2 SQIVND (reference sequence). CDR3 length: 14 amino acids. Trimming cost V 8 bases and J 6 bases; bases outside gene matches: 8. The CDR3 spells CASAAGDRGDTQYF. The DNA of the CDR3 is TGTGCCAGTGCAGCGGGGGACAGGGGCGATACGCAGTATTTT.

This clonotype occurred once. The chain employs TRBV7-9 and TRBJ1-1; possible D gene TRBD1, 6 bases. V lost 5 bases and J lost 11, with 12 bases in between. This CDR3 comprises 11 residues. Germline CDR1 is SEHNR and CDR2 is FQNEAQ (reference sequence). This CDR3 reads CASSPGAGAFF. The CDR3 DNA reads as TGTGCCAGCAGCCCAGGGGCCGGTGCTTTCTTT.

The count of this clonotype is one. The V call is TRBV11-3, the J call TRBJ2-5; 8 nucleotides align to TRBD1. Trimming at V came to 5 bases and at J to 3 bases, leaving 8 bases not matched to a gene. Germline V lookup: CDR1 SGHNT, CDR2 YENEEA. This CDR3 spans 15 amino acids. The CDR3 protein is CASSPGTGEKETQYF. As DNA, the CDR3 is TGTGCCAGCAGCCCCGGGACAGGAGAAAAAGAGACCCAGTACTTC. Drawing the rest from reference TRBV11-3 and TRBJ2-5, the complete variable domain is EAGVVQSPRYKIIEKKQPVAFWCNPISGHNTLYWYLQNLGQGPELLIRYENEEAVDDSQLPKDRFSAERLKGVDSTLKIQPAELGDSAVYLCASSPGTGEKETQYFGPGTRLLVL.

The chain uses TRBV19 and TRBJ1-6; D gene unclear. Germline loops: CDR1 LNHDA, CDR2 SQIVND (reference sequence). V was cut by 3 bases and J by 7 bases, with 7 bases left in between. The CDR3 is 13 amino acids. DNA for the CDR3: TGTGCCAGTAGTATCGGTGGGAATTCACCCCTCCACTTT. Translating gives CASSIGGNSPLHF.

The J gene is TRBJ1-6, the V gene TRBV7-9; D gene unclear. Germline CDR1 and CDR2: SEHNR and FQNEAQ (reference sequence). This CDR3 spans 11 amino acids. V shed 5 bases and J shed 10 bases, with 6 bases lying between them. The CDR3 nucleotides read TGTGCCAGCAGCCCTAGATCACCCCTCCACTTT. This translates into CASSPRSPLHF.

V and J are TRBV2 and TRBJ1-5; no reliable D call. V lost 8 bases to trimming and J lost 2 bases, with 10 bases between them. The CDR3 length is 13 residues. Germline CDR1 reads SNHLY; CDR2 reads FYNNEI. This chain's CDR3 is CASRRFGNQPQHF. The DNA of the CDR3 is TGTGCCAGCCGACGGTTTGGCAATCAGCCCCAGCATTTT.

The chain combines TRBV15 with TRBJ1-2; unclear D gene. The germline CDR1 and CDR2 sequences are LNHNV and YYDKDF (reference sequence). With 1 base removed from V and 4 bases from J, the gap between germline ends came to 7 bases. The length of the CDR3 is 13 residues. The CDR3 bases are TGTGCCACCAGCAGAGGTGGATCCTATGGCTACACCTTC. The encoded protein is CATSRGGSYGYTF.